These T cell receptor beta chains were read from a single sample in a study of Ad26.COV2.S vaccination and SARS-CoV-2 variants. Sequencing was performed with immunoSEQ multiplex PCR; in TCRdb, only in-frame clones are kept and a portion is missing. The sample lists around 300,000 clones, approximately 90% occurring once. The starting material was peripheral blood, obtained in a trial of Ad26.COV2.S vaccine versus placebo. All receptors derive from a person aged 18 to 59 who received the Ad26.COV2.S COVID-19 vaccine or a placebo. Each CDR3 is given with its conserved first and last residue. The D gene is left open where the match is weak. Clone size is not always given. Where it is, it says once, few, many or a class for expanded clones.

v_gene: TRBV5-1
abundance: NA
j_gene: TRBJ1-2
d_gene: NA
CDR3nt: TGCGCCAGCAGTCCCGGACACGACAACTATGGCTACACCTTC
CDR3aa: CASSPGHDNYGYTF

v_gene: TRBV15
abundance: NA
j_gene: TRBJ2-1
d_gene: TRBD1
CDR3nt: TGTGCCACCAGCTCGGACAGGGGGAGCGGCAATGAGCAGTTCTTC
CDR3aa: CATSSDRGSGNEQFF

v_gene: TRBV14
abundance: NA
j_gene: TRBJ1-1
d_gene: NA
CDR3nt: TGTGCCAGCAGCCATCCGGGATTCGGGGTGCGGGCTGAAGCTTTCTTT
CDR3aa: CASSHPGFGVRAEAFF

v_gene: TRBV19
abundance: NA
j_gene: TRBJ2-1
d_gene: TRBD2
CDR3nt: TGTGCCAGTAGTATAACGGGAGGGCCCAATGAGCAGTTCTTC
CDR3aa: CASSITGGPNEQFF

v_gene: TRBV2
abundance: NA
j_gene: TRBJ1-5
d_gene: NA
CDR3nt: TGTGCCAGCAGTGAATACCGTGGGGGCAATCAGCCCCAGCATTTT
CDR3aa: CASSEYRGGNQPQHF

v_gene: TRBV28
abundance: NA
j_gene: TRBJ1-1
d_gene: TRBD1
CDR3nt: TGTGCCAGCAGTTACCAGGGGGGAACTGAAGCTTTCTTT
CDR3aa: CASSYQGGTEAFF

v_gene: TRBV28
abundance: NA
j_gene: TRBJ2-1
d_gene: TRBD1
CDR3nt: TGTGCCAGCAGTACCTCCGGGACAGGGCATGCTGGCACGGGTGAGCAGTTCTTC
CDR3aa: CASSTSGTGHAGTGEQFF

v_gene: TRBV5-1
abundance: NA
j_gene: TRBJ1-4
d_gene: NA
CDR3nt: TGCGCCAGCAGCCGACTGACAGGAGACGAAAAACTGTTTTTT
CDR3aa: CASSRLTGDEKLFF

v_gene: TRBV11-3
abundance: NA
j_gene: TRBJ2-1
d_gene: NA
CDR3nt: TGTGCCAGCAGCTTAGGGCGGGTGTCCTACAATGAGCAGTTCTTC
CDR3aa: CASSLGRVSYNEQFF

v_gene: TRBV6-1
abundance: once
j_gene: TRBJ2-5
d_gene: NA
CDR3nt: TGTGCCAGCAGTGAAGGGGTCAGGGAGACCCAGTACTTC
CDR3aa: CASSEGVRETQYF

v_gene: TRBV3-1/TRBV3-2
abundance: once
j_gene: TRBJ2-2
d_gene: NA
CDR3nt: TGTGCCAGCAGCCAAGATAGGGTCGGCAGGGGAGGGACCGGGGAGCTGTTTTTT
CDR3aa: CASSQDRVGRGGTGELFF

v_gene: TRBV29-1
abundance: NA
j_gene: TRBJ2-2
d_gene: NA
CDR3nt: TGCAGCGTTGGGGACCCCACCGGGGAGCTGTTTTTT
CDR3aa: CSVGDPTGELFF

v_gene: TRBV19
abundance: NA
j_gene: TRBJ2-7
d_gene: TRBD1
CDR3nt: TGTGCCAGCCGACCGCAGGGGGCCTACGAGCAGTACTTC
CDR3aa: CASRPQGAYEQYF

v_gene: TRBV7-2
abundance: NA
j_gene: TRBJ1-3
d_gene: NA
CDR3nt: TGTGCCAGCAGCTTCACCGACAGGAGCTCTGGAAACACCATATATTTT
CDR3aa: CASSFTDRSSGNTIYF

v_gene: TRBV2
abundance: many
j_gene: TRBJ1-1
d_gene: NA
CDR3nt: TGTGCCAGCAGTGAAGGGGGAGCCATGACTTTCTTT
CDR3aa: CASSEGGAMTFF

v_gene: TRBV5-8
abundance: NA
j_gene: TRBJ1-4
d_gene: NA
CDR3nt: TGTGCCAGCAGCTTGGACAGGACAACTAATGAAAAACTGTTTTTT
CDR3aa: CASSLDRTTNEKLFF

v_gene: TRBV28
abundance: NA
j_gene: TRBJ1-1
d_gene: TRBD1
CDR3nt: TGTGCCAGCAGTTTCCCAGGGGGTGAGAACACTGAAGCTTTCTTT
CDR3aa: CASSFPGGENTEAFF

v_gene: TRBV24-1
abundance: NA
j_gene: TRBJ2-2
d_gene: TRBD2
CDR3nt: TGTGCCACCAGTTATGGACTAGCGGGGCCAACCACCGGGGAGCTGTTTTTT
CDR3aa: CATSYGLAGPTTGELFF

v_gene: TRBV13
abundance: NA
j_gene: TRBJ1-1
d_gene: TRBD1
CDR3nt: TGTGCCAGCAGCTATTCCTCAGGGGGCCCTGAAGCTTTCTTT
CDR3aa: CASSYSSGGPEAFF

v_gene: TRBV9
abundance: NA
j_gene: TRBJ1-5
d_gene: NA
CDR3nt: TGTGCCAGCAGCCCCGGGGGAAGCAATCAGCCCCAGCATTTT
CDR3aa: CASSPGGSNQPQHF

v_gene: TRBV29-1
abundance: NA
j_gene: TRBJ2-5
d_gene: NA
CDR3nt: TGCAGCGTCGTCACCACCGAGACCCAGTACTTC
CDR3aa: CSVVTTETQYF

v_gene: TRBV4-2
abundance: NA
j_gene: TRBJ1-3
d_gene: TRBD1
CDR3nt: TGTGCCAGCAGCCAAGGAGCGGCAGGGGGAGGAAACACCATATATTTT
CDR3aa: CASSQGAAGGGNTIYF

v_gene: TRBV5-1
abundance: NA
j_gene: TRBJ1-3
d_gene: TRBD1
CDR3nt: TGCGCCAGCAGCTTGGGGGACAGGGCTGGAAACACCATATATTTT
CDR3aa: CASSLGDRAGNTIYF

v_gene: TRBV7-9
abundance: once
j_gene: TRBJ2-1
d_gene: NA
CDR3nt: TGTGCCAGCAGCTTAGTTACCAACTACAATGAGCAGTTCTTC
CDR3aa: CASSLVTNYNEQFF

v_gene: TRBV24-1
abundance: NA
j_gene: TRBJ2-7
d_gene: TRBD1
CDR3nt: TGTGCCACCAGTGATTTGAGGGGGCCCCACGAGCAGTACTTC
CDR3aa: CATSDLRGPHEQYF

v_gene: TRBV24-1
abundance: NA
j_gene: TRBJ1-6
d_gene: NA
CDR3nt: TGTGCCACCAGTGGAAGGACAGCTGATTCACCCCTCCACTTT
CDR3aa: CATSGRTADSPLHF

v_gene: TRBV5-6
abundance: NA
j_gene: TRBJ1-2
d_gene: NA
CDR3nt: TGTGCCAGCAGCTCCCAGGCGAGAGGCTACACCTTC
CDR3aa: CASSSQARGYTF

v_gene: TRBV28
abundance: NA
j_gene: TRBJ2-5
d_gene: TRBD2
CDR3nt: TGTGCCAGCAGTTCCCCGGGACTAGCGGGAGTAGAGACCCAGTACTTC
CDR3aa: CASSSPGLAGVETQYF

v_gene: TRBV12-3/TRBV12-4
abundance: once
j_gene: TRBJ1-5
d_gene: TRBD1
CDR3nt: TGTGCCAGCAGGGGGGGACAGCATCAGCCCCAGCATTTT
CDR3aa: CASRGGQHQPQHF

v_gene: TRBV24-1
abundance: NA
j_gene: TRBJ2-1
d_gene: NA
CDR3nt: TGTGCCACCAGTGACGGGAGCTACTACAATGAGCAGTTCTTC
CDR3aa: CATSDGSYYNEQFF

v_gene: TRBV28
abundance: NA
j_gene: TRBJ2-3
d_gene: NA
CDR3nt: TGTGCCAGCAGTGATAGGTCGACAGATACGCAGTATTTT
CDR3aa: CASSDRSTDTQYF

v_gene: TRBV20-1
abundance: many
j_gene: TRBJ2-1
d_gene: NA
CDR3nt: TGCAGTGTATTCTCTACAAATGAGCAGTTCTTC
CDR3aa: CSVFSTNEQFF

v_gene: TRBV3-1/TRBV3-2
abundance: NA
j_gene: TRBJ2-1
d_gene: TRBD2
CDR3nt: TGTGCCAGCGAAGCGGGAGGGCCGGGTGAGCAGTTCTTC
CDR3aa: CASEAGGPGEQFF

v_gene: TRBV14
abundance: NA
j_gene: TRBJ2-3
d_gene: NA
CDR3nt: TGTGCCAGCAGCCCCAAGCTGGCAGGGAAGTCAGATACGCAGTATTTT
CDR3aa: CASSPKLAGKSDTQYF

v_gene: TRBV11-2
abundance: NA
j_gene: TRBJ2-7
d_gene: NA
CDR3nt: TGTGCCAGCAGCTTAGGGGAGCACCCCGTCTACGAGCAGTACTTC
CDR3aa: CASSLGEHPVYEQYF

v_gene: TRBV11-1
abundance: once
j_gene: TRBJ2-2
d_gene: NA
CDR3nt: TGTGCCAGCAGCCGCGACGGGTACACCGGGGAGCTGTTTTTT
CDR3aa: CASSRDGYTGELFF

v_gene: TRBV4-1
abundance: NA
j_gene: TRBJ1-3
d_gene: TRBD1
CDR3nt: TGCGCCAGCAGCCGCGGGACAGCCAACTTCGGGATCTCTGGAAACACCATATATTTT
CDR3aa: CASSRGTANFGISGNTIYF

v_gene: TRBV12-5
abundance: once
j_gene: TRBJ2-7
d_gene: NA
CDR3nt: TGTGCTAGTGGTTTGGAAGTTGGCGGGGCTACCTACGAGCAGTACTTC
CDR3aa: CASGLEVGGATYEQYF

v_gene: TRBV9
abundance: NA
j_gene: TRBJ2-1
d_gene: NA
CDR3nt: TGTGCCAGCAGCGTTTTGCAGGGTAGGGGTGAGCAGTTCTTC
CDR3aa: CASSVLQGRGEQFF

v_gene: TRBV2
abundance: NA
j_gene: TRBJ2-3
d_gene: TRBD2
CDR3nt: TGTGCCAGCAGTGAAGCTCCATGGACTAGCGGGAGATCGGATACGCAGTATTTT
CDR3aa: CASSEAPWTSGRSDTQYF

v_gene: TRBV5-1
abundance: NA
j_gene: TRBJ2-7
d_gene: NA
CDR3nt: TGCGCCAGCAGCCCGGACTCCCCGGGACACATCTACGAGCAGTACTTC
CDR3aa: CASSPDSPGHIYEQYF

v_gene: TRBV19
abundance: NA
j_gene: TRBJ2-5
d_gene: TRBD2
CDR3nt: TGTGCCAGTAGTATCGAGCGGGGTTCAGAGACCCAGTACTTC
CDR3aa: CASSIERGSETQYF

v_gene: TRBV24-1
abundance: NA
j_gene: TRBJ2-1
d_gene: TRBD2
CDR3nt: TGTGCCACCAGTGGGAAGCGGGGGGCTGCCTACAATGAGCAGTTCTTC
CDR3aa: CATSGKRGAAYNEQFF

v_gene: TRBV6-1
abundance: NA
j_gene: TRBJ1-1
d_gene: NA
CDR3nt: TGTGCCAGCAGTGAAGCGCTTGTTCGGTGGGCAGAGGGAACTGAAGCTTTCTTT
CDR3aa: CASSEALVRWAEGTEAFF

v_gene: TRBV5-1
abundance: NA
j_gene: TRBJ1-1
d_gene: TRBD1
CDR3nt: TGCGCCAGCAGCCCATGGACCGACAGGGGGACTGAAGCTTTCTTT
CDR3aa: CASSPWTDRGTEAFF

v_gene: TRBV6-7
abundance: NA
j_gene: TRBJ1-2
d_gene: TRBD1
CDR3nt: TGTGCCAGCAGCGACGAAACACAGGGGGCAAAGGGCTACACCTTC
CDR3aa: CASSDETQGAKGYTF

v_gene: TRBV6-1
abundance: NA
j_gene: TRBJ1-1
d_gene: NA
CDR3nt: TGTGCCAGCAGTGAAGATGGGGGCGTCACTGAAGCTTTCTTT
CDR3aa: CASSEDGGVTEAFF

v_gene: TRBV15
abundance: NA
j_gene: TRBJ1-5
d_gene: NA
CDR3nt: TGTGCCACCAGCAGAGATCACGCCAGGGTGGCTCAGCCCCAGCATTTT
CDR3aa: CATSRDHARVAQPQHF

v_gene: TRBV5-1
abundance: NA
j_gene: TRBJ2-7
d_gene: TRBD1
CDR3nt: TGCGCCAGCAGCTCGGCGTACCTGGGACAGGGGTCCTACGAGCAGTACTTC
CDR3aa: CASSSAYLGQGSYEQYF

v_gene: TRBV14
abundance: NA
j_gene: TRBJ2-1
d_gene: TRBD2
CDR3nt: TGTGCCAGCAGCCAGGATCCGGGACTAGCGCGACAAAGGGTGTTCTTC
CDR3aa: CASSQDPGLARQRVFF

v_gene: TRBV6-5
abundance: few
j_gene: TRBJ1-1
d_gene: TRBD1
CDR3nt: TGTGCCACGTCGGACAGGGGGCTTGGTAACACTGAAGCTTTCTTT
CDR3aa: CATSDRGLGNTEAFF

v_gene: TRBV30
abundance: NA
j_gene: TRBJ2-5
d_gene: NA
CDR3nt: TGTGCCTGGACAGGGAAAGAGACCCAGTACTTC
CDR3aa: CAWTGKETQYF

v_gene: TRBV4-3
abundance: NA
j_gene: TRBJ1-1
d_gene: NA
CDR3nt: TGCGCCAGCAGCCAACTATATTCGGGAGGGGCTGAAGCTTTCTTT
CDR3aa: CASSQLYSGGAEAFF

v_gene: TRBV2
abundance: once
j_gene: TRBJ1-2
d_gene: TRBD1
CDR3nt: TGTGCCAGCCGGACAGGGTCTAACTATGGCTACACCTTC
CDR3aa: CASRTGSNYGYTF

v_gene: TRBV12-2
abundance: NA
j_gene: TRBJ1-6
d_gene: NA
CDR3nt: TGTGCAAGTCGCCCTCGTGGCGGGAACCAAAGTCATTCACCCCTCCACTTT
CDR3aa: CASRPRGGNQSHSPLHF